Included here is one T cell receptor beta chain sequence, with context. Its matching antigen is unknown. Trimming took 6 bases from V and 3 from J, leaving 12 bases between them. Germline V lookup: CDR1 MNHEY, CDR2 SMNVEV (reference sequence). The CDR3 totals 13 residues. This entry belongs to a study of shared clonotypes between healthy human individuals. Assay used: immunoSEQ multiplex PCR; TCRdb lists only in-frame clones, some missing. The sample carries around 88,000 clones, under 80% recorded once. Findings and caveats of the study: Naive CD4 clonotype sharing across a handful of donors was about 5%. Measured sharing among donors was expected to vary with sequencing depth.

The sequenced sample consisted of memory CD8+ T cells sorted from blood. The subset was: CD45RO+ cells pooled with CCR7-negative TemRA cells. This receptor was identified in a young man in good health. The chain employs TRBV27 and TRBJ2-7, with D perhaps TRBD2 (5 bases). In nucleotides, the CDR3 is TGTGCCAGCAGCCGAGCGGAGATCTACGAGCAGTACTTC. Encoded protein: CASSRAEIYEQYF.